A single sample is the source of the 9 T cell receptor beta chains below, sequenced in a study of blood T cell repertoires in COVID-19. Assay: immunoSEQ multiplex PCR; the TCRdb copy retains only in-frame clones and omits some. The profile shows 100,000 to 150,000 clones, about 91% of them singletons. The specimen was peripheral blood. The receptors originated from a man aged 50 to 60 with acute or convalescent COVID-19.

This clone was seen once. This chain joins TRBV6-5 and TRBJ2-7, with a weak D call TRBD1 (5 bases). There are 15 residues in the CDR3. Trimming took 6 bases from V and 2 from J, leaving 17 bases between them. The germline CDR1 and CDR2 sequences are MNHEY and SVGAGI. This CDR3 reads CASSSSTVSPYEQYF. CDR3 in DNA: TGTGCCAGCAGCTCCTCGACAGTTTCTCCCTACGAGCAGTACTTC.

The chain has TRBV15 and TRBJ2-5; D remains unclear. CDR3 length: 13 amino acids. Germline values: CDR1 LNHNV, CDR2 YYDKDF (reference sequence). V lost 0 bases to trimming and J lost 5 bases, with 7 bases between them. CDR3 loop: CATSRDLVETQYF. The CDR3 nucleotides read TGTGCCACCAGCAGAGATCTCGTGGAGACCCAGTACTTC.

The V call is TRBV7-6, the J call TRBJ2-2; unclear D gene. CDR1 is SGHVS, CDR2 FNYEAQ, per germline. The CDR3 contains 15 residues. Deletions cut 5 bases from V and 0 bases from J, with 10 bases between. The CDR3 DNA reads as TGTGCCAGCAGCAGTGTCACAGCGAACACCGGGGAGCTGTTTTTT. Translating gives CASSSVTANTGELFF.

The chain links TRBV4-2 to TRBJ2-1; 9 positions agree with TRBD2. The CDR3 spans 18 residues. The junction had 13 bases not matched to a gene; V was cut back by 0 bases and J by 7 bases. Germline values: CDR1 LGHNA, CDR2 YNFKEQ. CDR3 nucleotide sequence: TGTGCCAGCAGCCAAGAGAGGCGGGAGGGCCGTTCGTCGAATGAGCAGTTCTTC. It specifies CASSQERREGRSSNEQFF.

This clone was detected once. V and J are TRBV4-1 and TRBJ1-5; no reliable D call. Trimming cost V 3 bases and J 7 bases, with 10 bases left between them. The CDR3 is 13 residues long. The V gene's germline CDR1 is MGHRA and CDR2 YSYEKL. The CDR3 reads CASSQAGHQPQHF. The CDR3 DNA reads as TGCGCCAGCAGCCAGGCAGGCCACCAGCCCCAGCATTTT.

This sequence joins TRBV7-9 and TRBJ2-7; no definite D call. Deletions cut 0 bases from V and 5 bases from J, with 2 bases between. This CDR3 spans 11 amino acids. Germline V CDR1 and CDR2: SEHNR, FQNEAQ (reference sequence). CDR3 bases: TGTGCCAGCAGCTTAGCCGACGAGCAGTACTTC. Translating gives CASSLADEQYF.

This clone is a singleton in its sample. The chain employs TRBV11-2 and TRBJ2-1; 10 nucleotides agree with TRBD2. The V and J ends lost 2 bases and 10 bases, in that order; junction bases with no gene match: 11. The germline V gene encodes CDR1 SGHAT and CDR2 FQNNGV. The CDR3 runs 16 residues. CDR3 nucleotides: TGTGCCAGCAGCTTATTTGGCCAGCGGGAGGGCGAAGAGCAGTTCTTC. It encodes CASSLFGQREGEEQFF.

The chain links TRBV28 to TRBJ2-1, with D possibly TRBD1 on 6 matching bases. V was shortened by 5 bases and J by 9 bases, with 26 bases between the two germline ends. Germline-derived CDR1 and CDR2 are MDHEN and SYDVKM. This CDR3 is 17 amino acids long. CDR3 DNA: TGTGCCAGCAGTCCGCCCTCACAGGGAAGGAGGATAACTGAGCAGTTCTTC. Its protein product is CASSPPSQGRRITEQFF.

The genes are TRBV5-1 and TRBJ2-5; tentative D call: TRBD2 (7 bases). The CDR3 has 16 amino acids. Trimming cost V 5 bases and J 5 bases, with 22 bases left between them. Per germline, CDR1 SGHRS and CDR2 YFSETQ. Here the CDR3 reads CASSLNSGGPTETQYF. The CDR3 region has the DNA TGCGCCAGCAGTTTGAACTCGGGGGGCCCCACGGAGACCCAGTACTTC.